The sample holds a few counts of the clone carrying this T cell receptor beta chain. TCRdb re-called the PCR reads via MiXCR. The table records about 31,000 clones, roughly a fifth of them present only once. The sample is drawn from a study of metastatic and nonmetastatic thyroid tumors. The CDR3 consists of 14 residues. CDR1 is MDHEN, CDR2 SYDVKM, per germline. Trimming left V 5 bases short and J 2 bases short, with 13 bases between. Thyroid surgery was preceded by no treatment in any patient. This TCR came from a female donor with papillary thyroid cancer or a benign thyroid nodule (not recorded which). Some clones in this sample may be carry-over from other donors' samples. The sequenced material came from blood. The V and J genes are TRBV28 and TRBJ2-7; D not resolved. CDR3 nucleotide sequence: TGTGCCAGCAGTAACTACAAGGGCACCTACGAGCAGTACTTC. Its translation is CASSNYKGTYEQYF.